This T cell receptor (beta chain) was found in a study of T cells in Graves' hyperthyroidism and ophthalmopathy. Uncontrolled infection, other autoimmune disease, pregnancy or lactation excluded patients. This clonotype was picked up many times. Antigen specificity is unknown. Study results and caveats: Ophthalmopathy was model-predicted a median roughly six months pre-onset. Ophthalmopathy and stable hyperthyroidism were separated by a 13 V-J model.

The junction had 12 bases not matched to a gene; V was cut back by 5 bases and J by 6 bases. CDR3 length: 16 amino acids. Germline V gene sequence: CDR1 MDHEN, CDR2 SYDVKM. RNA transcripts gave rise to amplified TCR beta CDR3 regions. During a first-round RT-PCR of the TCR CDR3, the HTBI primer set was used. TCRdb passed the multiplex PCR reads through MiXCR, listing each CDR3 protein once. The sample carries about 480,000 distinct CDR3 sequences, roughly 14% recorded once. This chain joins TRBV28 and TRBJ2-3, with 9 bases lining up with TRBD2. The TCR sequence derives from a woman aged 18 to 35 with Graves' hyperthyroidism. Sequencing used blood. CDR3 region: CASSPHLSGRLDTQYF. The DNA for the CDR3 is TGTGCCAGCAGTCCCCATCTTAGCGGGAGACTGGATACGCAGTATTTT.